This T cell receptor beta chain was captured in a study of shared clonotypes between healthy human individuals. This CDR3 spans 14 amino acids. From germline, CDR1 is SGHVS and CDR2 FNYEAQ. V lost 4 bases, J lost 14 bases, and 14 bases stayed unmatched. This table comes from immunoSEQ multiplex PCR, and its TCRdb copy is limited to in-frame clones, with some not included. The sample records approximately 1.5 million clones, approximately 98% being singletons. CD45RA-negative memory and CD45RA+ naive subsets were split from the CD4+ cells. The material sequenced was naive CD4+ T cells sorted from blood. As to subset: CD45RA+ positively selected. The TCR sequence derives from a man aged 30 to 45 in good health. This chain joins TRBV7-6 and TRBJ1-1, with 9 bases matching TRBD1. The CDR3 loop reads CASSSLGGDRESFF. Written as DNA, the CDR3 is TGTGCCAGCAGCTCCCTTGGGGGGGACAGGGAGTCGTTCTTT.